The 30 T cell receptor beta chains given below trace back to one sample, sequenced in a study of blood T cell repertoires in COVID-19. The repertoire was sequenced with immunoSEQ multiplex PCR; TCRdb's copy has only in-frame clones and lacks some. This table has 300,000 or so clones, around 92% appearing once. The sequenced sample was PBMCs or T cells enriched from blood (not recorded which). The receptor source for this set is a woman in her forties or fifties who had been exposed to COVID-19.

The chain recombines TRBV7-6 with TRBJ2-1; TRBD2 agrees at 7 bases. The ends lost 5 bases at V and 4 bases at J; junction bases unmatched: 11. CDR1 is SGHVS, CDR2 FNYEAQ, per germline. The CDR3 is made up of 16 amino acids. This CDR3 reads CASSPRAASGYNEQFF. The DNA of the CDR3 is TGTGCCAGCAGCCCCCGGGCGGCTAGCGGATACAATGAGCAGTTCTTC.

The chain is built from TRBV30 and TRBJ2-7, with 11 bases matching TRBD1. This CDR3 is built from 18 residues. CDR1 and CDR2 (germline): GTSNPN, SVGIG (reference sequence). Trimming took 6 bases from V and 5 from J; bases not matched to a gene: 21. CDR3 nucleotides: TGTGCCTGCGCGGGGGACGGACAGGGGGCGCTGTGGGCACACGAGCAGTACTTC. Protein sequence: CACAGDGQGALWAHEQYF. Supplemented by reference TRBV30 and TRBJ2-7, the full variable domain reads SQTIHQWPATLVQPVGSPLSLECTVEGTSNPNLYWYRQAAGRGLQLLFYSVGIGQISSEVPQNLSASRPQDRQFILSSKKLLLSDSGFYLCACAGDGQGALWAHEQYFGPGTRLTVT.

The chain joins TRBV11-2 to TRBJ1-4; 9 bases fit TRBD1. The CDR3 contains 15 residues. J lost 8 bases, V lost 4 bases, and 8 bases had no gene match. The germline V gene has CDR1 SGHAT and CDR2 FQNNGV. The CDR3 protein is CASSWTGAKNEKLFF. CDR3 bases: TGTGCCAGCAGCTGGACAGGGGCAAAGAACGAAAAACTGTTTTTT.

The V and J genes are TRBV18 and TRBJ2-1; 8 nucleotides align to TRBD1. The V segment lost 4 bases and the J segment 8 bases; nucleotides outside the gene matches: 13. CDR3 size: 16 residues. Germline V gene data show CDR1 as KGHSH and CDR2 as LQKENI. The CDR3 nucleotides read TGTGCCAGCTCACGGACAGGGACCGGTGGGGAATATGAGCAGTTCTTC. Amino acids: CASSRTGTGGEYEQFF.

The V and J genes are TRBV20-1 and TRBJ2-3; perhaps TRBD2 as D (7 bases). The CDR3 is 14 amino acids. Looked up from germline, CDR1 is DFQATT and CDR2 is SNEGSKA (reference sequence). V was cut by 3 bases and J by 3 bases, with 13 bases left in between. In DNA, the CDR3 is TGCAGTGCTAGTATAGGGGGAGGGACAGATACGCAGTATTTT. Its translation is CSASIGGGTDTQYF.

The genes are TRBV19 and TRBJ1-1; D is perhaps TRBD1 (5 bases). The CDR3 covers 16 residues. Trimming stripped 3 bases from V and 1 base from J, with 15 bases between. Germline V gene lookup returns CDR1 LNHDA and CDR2 SQIVND (reference sequence). DNA of the CDR3: TGTGCCAGTAGTATTAGCGGGTTGACAGCGAACACTGAAGCTTTCTTT. Protein sequence: CASSISGLTANTEAFF. The full variable domain, completed using reference TRBV19 and TRBJ1-1, is DGGITQSPKYLFRKEGQNVTLSCEQNLNHDAMYWYRQDPGQGLRLIYYSQIVNDFQKGDIAEGYSVSREKKESFPLTVTSAQKNPTAFYLCASSISGLTANTEAFFGQGTRLTVV.

This rearrangement joins TRBV2 to TRBJ2-1; perhaps TRBD1 as D (7 bases). The V gene lost 6 bases and the J gene lost 6 bases, with 18 bases spanning the gap. The germline gives CDR1 SNHLY, CDR2 FYNNEI. CDR3 length: 15 residues. The CDR3 here is CASSGGQSAINEQFF. The CDR3, as DNA: TGTGCCAGCAGCGGGGGACAGTCAGCAATCAATGAGCAGTTCTTC.

This clone was seen just once. The gene calls are TRBV24-1 and TRBJ1-6; D not certain. V shed 9 bases and J shed 8 bases, with 25 bases lying between them. The CDR3 totals 17 residues. Germline V CDR1 and CDR2: KGHDR, SFDVKD. CDR3 in amino acids: CATDLKSRSEHDSPLHF. CDR3 coding DNA: TGTGCCACCGACCTTAAATCGAGGTCCGAACATGATTCACCCCTCCACTTT.

This rearrangement joins TRBV6-1 to TRBJ1-5, with D unclear. V lost 1 base and J 3 bases, leaving 4 bases between the germline ends. The CDR3 is 13 residues long. Germline CDR1 and CDR2: MNHNS and SASEGT. CDR3 amino acids: CASSEDLNQPQHF. CDR3 DNA: TGTGCCAGCAGTGAAGATCTCAATCAGCCCCAGCATTTT.

CDR3 sequence: CASSSMTGAYSNQPQHF. The CDR3, as DNA: TGTGCCAGCAGTTCCATGACAGGGGCCTATAGCAATCAGCCCCAGCATTTT. The chain recombines TRBV27 with TRBJ1-5; TRBD1 aligns across 8 bases. Germline values: CDR1 MNHEY, CDR2 SMNVEV (reference sequence). V trimming: 4 bases; J trimming: 0 bases; junction bases outside the gene matches: 8. CDR3 size: 17 residues.

This chain links TRBV24-1 with TRBJ2-1, with 7 bases fitting TRBD1. Per the germline V gene, CDR1 is KGHDR and CDR2 is SFDVKD. The ends lost 4 bases at V and 10 bases at J; junction bases unmatched: 6. The CDR3 sequence is 13 residues long. The CDR3 reads CATSERQGIEQFF. DNA for the CDR3: TGTGCCACCAGTGAAAGACAGGGAATCGAGCAGTTCTTC.

The chain employs TRBV7-2 and TRBJ1-5; no reliable D call. CDR3 length: 14 residues. V dropped 5 bases and J dropped 7 bases, with 15 bases sitting between them. Per germline, CDR1 SGHTA and CDR2 FQGNSA. The CDR3 sequence is CASSQGSGVQPQHF. DNA for the CDR3: TGTGCCAGCAGCCAAGGCTCGGGTGTCCAGCCCCAGCATTTT.

V usage is TRBV10-3 and J usage is TRBJ1-2; D is undetermined. The CDR3 has 12 residues. Trimming left V 4 bases short and J 2 bases short, with 5 bases between. Germline V lookup: CDR1 ENHRY, CDR2 SYGVKD. The CDR3 reads CAISGPNYGYTF. CDR3 in DNA: TGTGCCATCAGTGGTCCAAACTATGGCTACACCTTC.

The V gene is TRBV6-5, the J gene TRBJ1-2; a weak D match, TRBD1 (5 bases). The CDR3 is 15 residues long. Trimming cost V 6 bases and J 0 bases, with 14 bases left between them. CDR1 MNHEY and CDR2 SVGAGI come from the germline V gene. For the CDR3, the DNA is TGTGCCAGCAGACCAAACAGGATAACTAACTATGGCTACACCTTC. As protein: CASRPNRITNYGYTF.

CDR3 in DNA: TGTGCCAGCAGCTTAAGGTTAGGGACAGGGAAGTTAGATGAGCAGTTCTTC. Translating it yields CASSLRLGTGKLDEQFF. This chain joins TRBV7-8 and TRBJ2-1; 9 nucleotides match TRBD1. Germline loops: CDR1 SGHVS, CDR2 FQNEAQ. This CDR3 contains 17 residues. V lost 2 bases to trimming and J lost 8 bases; unmatched junction nucleotides: 13.

The chain combines TRBV13 with TRBJ1-1, with a possible D match to TRBD1 (6 bases). There are 13 residues in the CDR3. The germline V and J ends were trimmed by 4 bases and 3 bases, with 9 bases remaining between them. Germline V CDR1 and CDR2: PRHDT, FYEKMQ (reference sequence). CDR3 residues: CASSSRGYTEAFF. CDR3 nucleotides: TGTGCCAGCAGCTCCAGGGGATACACTGAAGCTTTCTTT. Filled out from reference TRBV13 and TRBJ1-1, the complete variable domain reads AAGVIQSPRHLIKEKRETATLKCYPIPRHDTVYWYQQGPGQDPQFLISFYEKMQSDKGSIPDRFSAQQFSDYHSELNMSSLELGDSALYFCASSSRGYTEAFFGQGTRLTVV.

CDR3 nucleotide sequence: TGCGCCAGCCGGGCGGCGGGGGGGACAGATACGCAGTATTTT. The encoded protein is CASRAAGGTDTQYF. This chain uses TRBV10-1 with TRBJ2-3; TRBD2 matches at 9 bases. Trimming cost V 8 bases and J 3 bases; bases outside gene matches: 6. The CDR3 is made up of 14 amino acids. CDR1 is WNHNN, CDR2 SYGVQD, per germline (reference sequence).

V gene TRBV30 combines with J gene TRBJ2-7; tentative D call: TRBD1 (5 bases). CDR3 length equals 15 residues. Germline V CDR1 and CDR2: GTSNPN, SVGIG (reference sequence). V was shortened by 1 base and J by 0 bases, with 13 bases between the two germline ends. CDR3 in DNA: TGTGCCTGGAGTGGTCCAGACAGCCGCTCCTACGAGCAGTACTTC. It specifies CAWSGPDSRSYEQYF. Complete variable domain (other parts from reference TRBV30 and TRBJ2-7): SQTIHQWPATLVQPVGSPLSLECTVEGTSNPNLYWYRQAAGRGLQLLFYSVGIGQISSEVPQNLSASRPQDRQFILSSKKLLLSDSGFYLCAWSGPDSRSYEQYFGPGTRLTVT.

The rearrangement uses TRBV4-1 and TRBJ2-5; the match to TRBD2 covers 14 bases. The junction had 10 bases not matched to a gene; V was cut back by 2 bases and J by 5 bases. The CDR3 runs 18 residues. Germline V gene sequence: CDR1 MGHRA, CDR2 YSYEKL. The CDR3 DNA sequence: TGCGCCAGCAGCCAAACTACGGGACTAGCGGGGGTAGGGGAGACCCAGTACTTC. Translated: CASSQTTGLAGVGETQYF.

The V gene is TRBV5-1, the J gene TRBJ2-5; 8 bases are shared with TRBD2. The CDR3 is made up of 16 amino acids. Trimming cost V 0 bases and J 1 base; bases outside gene matches: 5. CDR1 is SGHRS, CDR2 YFSETQ, per germline. CDR3 residues: CASSLDSGALQETQYF. DNA for the CDR3: TGCGCCAGCAGCTTGGATAGCGGGGCGCTCCAAGAGACCCAGTACTTC.

The rearrangement joins TRBV12-5 to TRBJ2-5; D possibly corresponds to TRBD1 (6 bases). Per the germline V gene, CDR1 is LGHNT and CDR2 is FRNRAP. CDR3 length: 14 amino acids. V dropped 2 bases and J dropped 5 bases, with 12 bases sitting between them. The CDR3 spells CASGLSAGVETQYF. The CDR3 DNA follows: TGTGCTAGTGGTTTGTCGGCAGGGGTGGAGACCCAGTACTTC.

This chain joins TRBV6-5 and TRBJ1-2, with 10 bases identical to TRBD1. The CDR3 has 16 residues. V dropped 2 bases and J dropped 5; count of bases not matched to a gene: 8. Per the germline V gene, CDR1 is MNHEY and CDR2 is SVGAGI. The CDR3 reads CASSYRTGQGEYGYTF. The CDR3 DNA reads TGTGCCAGCAGTTACAGGACCGGACAGGGGGAATATGGCTACACCTTC.

This sequence joins TRBV28 and TRBJ1-5; 8 nucleotides line up with TRBD1. The CDR3 totals 15 residues. Germline values: CDR1 MDHEN, CDR2 SYDVKM. The V segment lost 3 bases and the J segment 4 bases; nucleotides outside the gene matches: 5. The CDR3 sequence: CASSFPGGGNQPQHF. The DNA for the CDR3 is TGTGCCAGCAGTTTTCCAGGGGGCGGGAATCAGCCCCAGCATTTT.

This chain joins TRBV7-9 and TRBJ2-7, with TRBD1 matching over 9 bases. The germline gives CDR1 SEHNR, CDR2 FQNEAQ (reference sequence). This CDR3 is built from 16 residues. The ends lost 2 bases at V and 2 bases at J; junction bases unmatched: 7. The CDR3 DNA follows: TGTGCCAGCAGCTTAAGTCCACAGGGGGCCGCCTACGAGCAGTACTTC. Its protein is CASSLSPQGAAYEQYF.

This rearrangement joins TRBV7-6 to TRBJ2-7, with D perhaps TRBD2 (6 bases). Germline V CDR1 and CDR2: SGHVS, FNYEAQ. The CDR3 has 15 amino acids. Trimming removed 5 bases from V and 6 bases from J, with 20 bases in between. DNA for the CDR3: TGTGCCAGCAGCGACCCAGGGCGGGATCCTCGCGAGCAGTACTTC. Its protein is CASSDPGRDPREQYF.

A note on this clone: Other nucleotide sequences in the sample specify the same CDR3. J is TRBJ1-5 and V is TRBV5-1; the D gene is possibly TRBD1 (5 bases). Per the germline V gene, CDR1 is SGHRS and CDR2 is YFSETQ. CDR3 size: 14 residues. The V end lost 2 bases, the J end lost 2 bases, and 8 bases lay between the germline ends. The CDR3 DNA reads TGCGCCAGCAGCTTAGAAGGGGGCAATCAGCCCCAGCATTTT. Protein product: CASSLEGGNQPQHF.

The gene calls are TRBV7-9 and TRBJ2-6, with TRBD1 matching 12 bases. The V gene's germline CDR1 is SEHNR and CDR2 FQNEAQ (reference sequence). V shed 5 bases, J shed 1 base, and the junction held 9 bases outside the gene matches. The CDR3 extends over 19 amino acids. Here the CDR3 reads CASSPEGGQGASGANVLTF. The CDR3 nucleotides are TGTGCCAGCAGCCCCGAAGGGGGACAGGGGGCTTCTGGGGCCAACGTCCTGACTTTC.

The J gene is TRBJ1-4, the V gene TRBV6-5, with TRBD1 matching 9 bases. The germline V gene has CDR1 MNHEY and CDR2 SVGAGI. The J segment lost 7 bases and the V segment lost 7 bases, leaving 7 bases of the junction unmatched. This CDR3 is 14 amino acids long. Here the CDR3 DNA reads TGTGCCAGCAAAAGGACAGGGGAGGGTGAAAAACTGTTTTTT. Translation gives CASKRTGEGEKLFF.

The chain carries TRBV18 and TRBJ1-4; D is uncertain. CDR1 is KGHSH, CDR2 LQKENI, per germline. The CDR3 runs to 15 residues. The germline V and J ends were trimmed by 1 base and 0 bases, with 6 bases remaining between them. The CDR3 nucleotides are TGTGCCAGCTCACCACGGCCCTCAACTAATGAAAAACTGTTTTTT. Translated, it gives CASSPRPSTNEKLFF.

This chain joins TRBV18 and TRBJ1-6; D is unresolved. The V and J ends lost 3 bases and 8 bases respectively, with 8 bases between them. Germline CDR1 reads KGHSH; CDR2 reads LQKENI. This CDR3 contains 13 residues. The CDR3 DNA reads TGTGCCAGCTCACCCCGGGATGATTCACCCCTCCACTTT. This translates into CASSPRDDSPLHF.